Listed below are T cell receptor beta chains from one sample, sequenced in a study of cytomegalovirus exposure and HLA in healthy donors. The method was immunoSEQ multiplex PCR; TCRdb's version includes in-frame clones alone and lacks a portion of them. The table lists roughly 130,000 clones, 80% of them singletons, with 1% in the top ten. The sample consisted of PBMCs. The source of these receptors is a man between 40 and 49 years old in good health and CMV-seronegative. The CDR3 runs from the conserved cysteine through the conserved F or W. Clone size is stated in some rows and not others, as once, few, many or a class when expanded.

J,size,V,CDR3
TRBJ2-3,NA,TRBV5-4,CASSLVNPPDTQYF
TRBJ2-6,few,TRBV5-1,CASSLGQGALAANVLTF
TRBJ2-7,NA,TRBV5-4,CASSRGSGTGTYEQYF
TRBJ1-1,NA,TRBV28,CASSQGGQGMTEAFF
TRBJ2-7,NA,TRBV2,CASSVQGGEQYF
NA,NA,TRBV15,CATSRGPLRAYEQYF
TRBJ2-2,NA,TRBV28,CASRGQPQGGELFF
TRBJ1-1,once,TRBV19,CASSNRVNTEAFF
TRBJ1-2,NA,TRBV6-4,CASRTNTGTSGGYTF
TRBJ2-7,NA,TRBV15,CATSRDPQGLYEQYF
TRBJ2-5,NA,TRBV11-2,CASSLEGGETQYF
TRBJ2-3,NA,TRBV21-1,CASIKGDTQYF
TRBJ2-1,NA,TRBV11-2,CASEEGSYNEQFF
TRBJ1-1,NA,TRBV7-2,CASSLAPRGTEAFF
TRBJ1-3,NA,TRBV30,CAWSPPGLGNTIYF
TRBJ2-3,NA,TRBV4-2,CASSPGTSLTDTQYF
TRBJ1-5,NA,TRBV20-1,CSANGGGTQHF
TRBJ2-2,NA,TRBV9,CASSAQLAPNTGELFF
TRBJ1-6,NA,TRBV5-1,CASSSGQADNSPLHF
TRBJ1-2,few,TRBV5-1,CASSRGGTGYGYTF
TRBJ2-5,NA,TRBV7-9,CASTRGLQETQYF
TRBJ2-5,once,TRBV2,CASSPSRQGNQETQYF
TRBJ1-2,NA,TRBV28,CASQTGNYGYTF
TRBJ2-5,NA,TRBV5-1,CASSPSGTETQYF
TRBJ1-2,NA,TRBV7-9,CASSLSGWDYGYTF
TRBJ2-1,few,TRBV6-5,CASSRDFYNEQFF
TRBJ2-3,NA,TRBV4-2,CASSQGGGTDTQYF
TRBJ2-7,NA,TRBV25-1,CASSITGYEQYF
TRBJ1-3,NA,TRBV28,CASSLGQGFSGNTIYF
TRBJ1-6,few,TRBV6-5,CASSYSSGDSSPLHF
TRBJ1-2,NA,TRBV27,CASSLAGTGVLNNYGYTF
TRBJ2-7,NA,TRBV6-1,CASSGGLAEMYEQYF
TRBJ2-2,once,TRBV6-5,CASSSPGTGWTGELFF
TRBJ2-1,few,TRBV4-1,CASSQPPGQGAGEQFF
TRBJ2-5,few,TRBV18,CASSPPGDRQTQYF